This T cell receptor (beta chain) was found in a study of T cell responses to AZD1222 COVID-19 vaccine. About this clone itself: What it binds is not known.

Per germline, CDR1 SGHDN and CDR2 FVKESK. This CDR3 has 19 residues. Germline trimming cut 1 base from V and 0 bases from J; bases unmatched to any gene: 9. Study conclusions and caveats: Targeting of unmutated variant regions was reportedly seen in nearly half of spike-specific TCRs. All repertoire sampling was performed exclusively after the peak T cell response. Clonal diversity may have been underestimated in mostly white British donors. Spike-specific TCR breadth and depth were elevated following two AZD1222 doses.

Here immunoSEQ multiplex PCR was the method, and the copy in TCRdb shows in-frame clones only, minus some. The data show about 60,000 clones, with over 80% seen just once and around 7.5% held by the top ten. The input for sequencing was peripheral blood, taken on day 0 of AZD1222 vaccination. The chain has TRBV14 and TRBJ2-1, with 10 bases lining up with TRBD2. The origin of this receptor is an adult in good health. The CDR3 DNA reads as TGTGCCAGCAGCCAAGTCGCTAGCGGGGGCCCCCGCTCCTACAATGAGCAGTTCTTC. Its protein product is CASSQVASGGPRSYNEQFF. The whole variable domain, filled in from reference TRBV14 and TRBJ2-1, reads EAGVTQFPSHSVIEKGQTVTLRCDPISGHDNLYWYRRVMGKEIKFLLHFVKESKQDESGMPNNRFLAERTGGTYSTLKVQPAELEDSGVYFCASSQVASGGPRSYNEQFFGPGTRLTVL.